Shown below are 5 T cell receptor beta chains from a single sample sequenced in a study of T cell responses to AZD1222 COVID-19 vaccine listed by TCRdb under 2021. The time point label, as the study defines it: baseline before first vaccination. Library preparation was by the immunoSEQ multiplex PCR assay. The source is immuneACCESS, and TCRdb retained only in-frame sequences with V and J called. Part of the clones is not carried over; for the studies checked, unresolved V genes explain less than half of this, and the remainder is unexplained. This sample is represented by some 120,000 clones; 90% to 95% of them were singletons. The top ten clonotypes cover roughly 4.7% of the sample. This material consisted of peripheral blood, taken on day 0 of AZD1222 vaccination. These receptors were collected from an adult in good health.

The chain is built from TRBV5-1 and TRBJ2-7; 10 nucleotides line up with TRBD2. V lost 4 bases, J lost 2 bases, and 9 bases stayed unmatched. In germline, CDR1 is SGHRS, CDR2 YFSETQ. The CDR3 contains 16 residues. CDR3 protein: CASSVKTSGLTYEQYF. DNA of the CDR3: TGCGCCAGCAGCGTAAAGACTAGCGGGCTTACCTACGAGCAGTACTTC.

This sequence joins TRBV21-1 and TRBJ2-7; TRBD2 is taken as the D call from the table, unchecked against the DNA. TRBV21-1 corresponds to a pseudogene. The CDR3 is 11 residues long. The CDR3 nucleotides read TGTGCCAGCAGCAAAGTTGAGGGGCAGTACTTC. Translation: CASSKVEGQYF.

This sequence joins TRBV9 and TRBJ2-2; D gene ambiguous. V was shortened by 1 base and J by 0 bases, with 1 base between the two germline ends. CDR3 length: 13 residues. The germline V gene encodes CDR1 SGDLS and CDR2 YYNGEE. CDR3 nucleotides: TGTGCCAGCAGCGTACCGAACACCGGGGAGCTGTTTTTT. Amino acid sequence: CASSVPNTGELFF.

The chain joins TRBV28 to TRBJ2-3, with D hard to call. Germline V gene lookup returns CDR1 MDHEN and CDR2 SYDVKM. The CDR3 has 14 amino acids. V gave up 3 bases and J gave up 4 bases, with 11 bases separating them. CDR3 region: CASSFGFRADTQYF. The CDR3 DNA reads as TGTGCCAGCAGTTTTGGGTTTAGGGCAGATACGCAGTATTTT. The full variable domain, in which reference TRBV28 and TRBJ2-3 provide the parts outside the CDR3, is DVKVTQSSRYLVKRTGEKVFLECVQDMDHENMFWYRQDPGLGLRLIYFSYDVKMKEKGDIPEGYSVSREKKERFSLILESASTNQTSMYLCASSFGFRADTQYFGPGTRLTVL.

The chain combines TRBV29-1 with TRBJ1-1; D call uncertain. The germline V gene encodes CDR1 SQVTM and CDR2 ANQGSEA. The CDR3 sequence is 10 residues long. With 4 bases removed from V and 3 bases from J, the gap between germline ends came to 3 bases. The CDR3 sequence: CSVGDTEAFF. CDR3 DNA sequence: TGCAGCGTTGGAGACACTGAAGCTTTCTTT.